This TCR beta chain came from a study of blood T cells in healthy people across ages. Germline CDR1 DFQATT, CDR2 SNEGSKA (reference sequence). This CDR3 is built from 15 residues. The V gene lost 0 bases and the J gene lost 3 bases, with 11 bases spanning the gap. Through a sample-barcoded 5' primer and a J-beta primer mix, a second PCR was run for about 6 to 12 cycles. A single record per CDR3 protein comes from TCRdb applying MiXCR to the 5' RACE reads. In the table there are 800,000 to 950,000 distinct CDR3 sequences, roughly 29% of which are singletons. These sequences were also reported in another study, on T cells of mothers and their children.

Sequenced: blood. The sequence was collected from a woman in her forties in good health. This chain joins TRBV20-1 and TRBJ2-2, with D possibly matching TRBD2 (5 bases). The CDR3 region is CSARDPSGHTGELFF. The CDR3 DNA reads TGCAGTGCTAGAGACCCAAGCGGACACACCGGGGAGCTGTTTTTT.